Shown below are 5 T cell receptor beta chains from a single sample sequenced in a study of cytomegalovirus exposure and HLA in healthy donors (TCRdb year 2017). The method was the immunoSEQ multiplex PCR assay. A mixture of 60 forward primers for TCR Vbeta segments and 13 reverse primers for TCR Jbeta segments was used in the multiplex PCR. Here the immuneACCESS table is served through TCRdb, limited to in-frame sequences with V and J called. Missing clones are a known gap in these copies; in checked studies unresolved V genes cover under half, and the rest lacks a known reason. In this sample the table shows around 130,000 clones, about 73% of which occur a single time. Of the sample, about 6% is held by the ten largest clones. The sample consisted of PBMCs. Receptor source: a woman between 50 and 59 years old in good health and CMV-seropositive.

The chain combines TRBV9 with TRBJ1-2; tentatively, D is TRBD1 (6 bases). Trimming left V 2 bases short and J 4 bases short, with 9 bases between. This CDR3 is built from 13 residues. Germline values: CDR1 SGDLS, CDR2 YYNGEE. DNA for the CDR3: TGTGCCAGCAGCGTTCAGGGGACCTATGGCTACACCTTC. It is translated as CASSVQGTYGYTF.

This clone appeared a few times. The rearrangement joins TRBV7-9 to TRBJ2-7; 11 nucleotides agree with TRBD2. Germline V lookup: CDR1 SEHNR, CDR2 FQNEAQ (reference sequence). This CDR3 has 14 amino acids. The CDR3 spells CSVSGGAAPYEQYF. CDR3 nucleotide sequence: TGTTCCGTTAGCGGGGGGGCCGCCCCCTACGAGCAGTACTTC. Combining the CDR3 with reference TRBV7-9 and TRBJ2-7 gives the whole variable domain DTGVSQNPRHKITKRGQNVTFRCDPISEHNRLYWYRQTLGQGPEFLTYFQNEAQLEKSRLLSDRFSAERPKGSFSTLEIQRTEQGDSAMYLCSVSGGAAPYEQYFGPGTRLTVT.

This clone turned up a few times. The chain carries TRBV10-1 and TRBJ2-7; D gene unclear. The CDR3 loop spans 13 amino acids. The germline V gene encodes CDR1 WNHNN and CDR2 SYGVQD (reference sequence). Trimming removed 6 bases from V and 3 bases from J, with 12 bases in between. This CDR3 reads CASSPDINYEQYF. CDR3 in DNA: TGCGCCAGCAGCCCCGACATCAACTACGAGCAGTACTTC.

The V call is TRBV5-1, the J call TRBJ2-7; 7 bases line up with TRBD1. CDR3 length: 14 amino acids. Germline values: CDR1 SGHRS, CDR2 YFSETQ. With 3 bases clipped from V and 2 bases from J, the junction kept 5 bases outside the gene matches. The CDR3 reads CASSSVQGAYEQYF. For the CDR3, the DNA is TGCGCCAGCAGCTCCGTTCAGGGGGCCTACGAGCAGTACTTC.

This clone was picked up a small number of times. The chain links TRBV21-1 to TRBJ2-3; the DNA was not used to check the table's D call, TRBD2. TRBV21-1 is a recognized pseudogene. The CDR3 is 15 residues long. The CDR3 region is CASSHLAGGQDTQYF. The CDR3, as DNA: TGTGCCAGCAGCCATTTAGCGGGGGGGCAAGATACGCAGTATTTT.